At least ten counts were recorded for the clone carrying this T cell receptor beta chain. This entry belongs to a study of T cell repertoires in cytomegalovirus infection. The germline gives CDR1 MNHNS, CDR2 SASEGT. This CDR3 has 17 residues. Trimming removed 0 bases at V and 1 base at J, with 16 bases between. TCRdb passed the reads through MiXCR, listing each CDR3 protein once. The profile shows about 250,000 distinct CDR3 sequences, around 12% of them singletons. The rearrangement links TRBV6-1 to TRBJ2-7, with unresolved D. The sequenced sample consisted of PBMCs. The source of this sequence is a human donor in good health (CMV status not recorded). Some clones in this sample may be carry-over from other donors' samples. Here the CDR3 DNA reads TGTGCCAGCAGTGAAGCACGGGTAGTGGGGAATTCCTACGAGCAGTACTTC. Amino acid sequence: CASSEARVVGNSYEQYF.